The T cell receptor beta chain under discussion was sequenced for a study of blood T cell repertoires in COVID-19. Study-wide background: The United States, Italy and Spain were the sources of the acute and convalescent COVID-19 samples. PBMCs, B-cell-depleted T cells, or T cells provided the cDNA or gDNA that made up the material.

The study recruited people aged roughly 18 to 95 years across under 25 US areas. The CDR3 length is 18 residues. Trimming removed 5 bases from V and 0 bases from J, with 17 bases in between. Germline V gene sequence: CDR1 MNHEY, CDR2 SMNVEV (reference sequence). Authors' processing steps: Amplified reference gene primers provided the basis for estimating nucleated cell counts. Only in-frame clones appear in the TCRdb table, and some are missing; sequencing was by immunoSEQ multiplex PCR. V and J calls and clone size are those listed in that table; D and trimming were worked out from the DNA. The sample records about 280,000 clones, about 88% being singletons.

The rearrangement uses TRBV27 and TRBJ2-6; D is ambiguous. This receptor was identified in a woman in her sixties or seventies in a cohort exposed to, infected with or recovered from COVID-19 (not recorded which). The sample taken for sequencing was PBMCs or T cells enriched from blood (not recorded which). The CDR3 DNA is TGTGCCAGCAGTGCCCGATCGTTTAGTAGCTCTGGGGCCAACGTCCTGACTTTC. Protein: CASSARSFSSSGANVLTF.